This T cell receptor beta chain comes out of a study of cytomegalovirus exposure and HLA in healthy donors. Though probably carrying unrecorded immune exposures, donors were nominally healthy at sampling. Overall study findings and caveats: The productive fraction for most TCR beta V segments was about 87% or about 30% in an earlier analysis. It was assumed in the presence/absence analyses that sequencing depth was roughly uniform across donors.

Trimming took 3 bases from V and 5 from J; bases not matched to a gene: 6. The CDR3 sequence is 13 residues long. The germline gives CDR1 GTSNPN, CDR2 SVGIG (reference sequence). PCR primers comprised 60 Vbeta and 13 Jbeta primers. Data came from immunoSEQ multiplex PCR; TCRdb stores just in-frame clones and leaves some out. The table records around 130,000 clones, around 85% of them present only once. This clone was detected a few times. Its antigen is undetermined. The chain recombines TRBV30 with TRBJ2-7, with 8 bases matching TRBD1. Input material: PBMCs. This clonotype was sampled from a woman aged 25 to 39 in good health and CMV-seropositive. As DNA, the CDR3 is TGTGCCTGGAGCTCAGGGGGCCGGCACGAGCAGTACTTC. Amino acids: CAWSSGGRHEQYF.